The 3 T cell receptor beta chains presented below share a single source sample, sequenced in a study of T cells after yellow fever vaccination. One entry per CDR3 protein results from TCRdb running MiXCR on the 5' RACE reads. The data show roughly 170,000 distinct CDR3 sequences, 5.5% to 7.5% seen once. The input for sequencing was CD4+ T cells sorted from PBMCs, taken on the day of the first yellow fever vaccination. These receptors originate from a young man who received the YFV17D yellow fever vaccine.

The genes are TRBV5-5 and TRBJ2-3; D is perhaps TRBD2 (6 bases). The CDR3 length is 15 residues. Trimming pared 4 bases from V and 2 bases from J, leaving 14 bases between. The germline CDR1 and CDR2 sequences are SGHKS and YYEKEE (reference sequence). CDR3 nucleotides: TGTGCCAGCAGCATACCTCGGGGGACCACAGATACGCAGTATTTT. Its protein is CASSIPRGTTDTQYF.

V usage is TRBV5-4 and J usage is TRBJ2-5; D might be TRBD1 or TRBD2, each matching 5 bases. V was clipped by 4 bases and J by 5 bases, with 18 bases between them. The CDR3 length is 15 residues. Germline V gene sequence: CDR1 SGHNT, CDR2 YYREEE (reference sequence). The CDR3 sequence: CASSPTVGGVETQYF. The CDR3 DNA reads as TGTGCCAGCAGCCCGACGGTTGGGGGAGTTGAGACCCAGTACTTC.

This clonotype was observed many times. V is TRBV5-6 and J is TRBJ2-7; D uncertain. CDR1 is SGHDT and CDR2 is YYEEEE in the germline V gene. The CDR3 is 15 amino acids. Deletions cut 0 bases from V and 9 bases from J, with 19 bases between. In DNA, the CDR3 is TGTGCCAGCAGCTTGGGAGGCCGGTTTGTTACGGTGCAGTACTTC. It yields the protein CASSLGGRFVTVQYF.